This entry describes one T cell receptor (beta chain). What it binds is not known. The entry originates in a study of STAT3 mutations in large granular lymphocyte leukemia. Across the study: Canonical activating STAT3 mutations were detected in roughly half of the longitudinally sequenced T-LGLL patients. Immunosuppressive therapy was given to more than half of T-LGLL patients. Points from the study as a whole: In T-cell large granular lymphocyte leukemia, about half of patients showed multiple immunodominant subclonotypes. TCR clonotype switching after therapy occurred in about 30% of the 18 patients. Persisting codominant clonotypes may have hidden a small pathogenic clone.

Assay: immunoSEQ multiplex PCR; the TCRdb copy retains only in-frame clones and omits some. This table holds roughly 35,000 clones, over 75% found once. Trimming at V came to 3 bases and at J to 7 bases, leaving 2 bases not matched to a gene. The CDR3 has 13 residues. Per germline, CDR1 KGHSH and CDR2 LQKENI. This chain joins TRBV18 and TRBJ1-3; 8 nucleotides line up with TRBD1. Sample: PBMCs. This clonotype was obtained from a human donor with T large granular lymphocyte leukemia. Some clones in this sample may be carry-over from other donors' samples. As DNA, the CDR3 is TGTGCCAGCTCACCGTCAGGGGGCAACACCATATATTTT. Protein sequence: CASSPSGGNTIYF.